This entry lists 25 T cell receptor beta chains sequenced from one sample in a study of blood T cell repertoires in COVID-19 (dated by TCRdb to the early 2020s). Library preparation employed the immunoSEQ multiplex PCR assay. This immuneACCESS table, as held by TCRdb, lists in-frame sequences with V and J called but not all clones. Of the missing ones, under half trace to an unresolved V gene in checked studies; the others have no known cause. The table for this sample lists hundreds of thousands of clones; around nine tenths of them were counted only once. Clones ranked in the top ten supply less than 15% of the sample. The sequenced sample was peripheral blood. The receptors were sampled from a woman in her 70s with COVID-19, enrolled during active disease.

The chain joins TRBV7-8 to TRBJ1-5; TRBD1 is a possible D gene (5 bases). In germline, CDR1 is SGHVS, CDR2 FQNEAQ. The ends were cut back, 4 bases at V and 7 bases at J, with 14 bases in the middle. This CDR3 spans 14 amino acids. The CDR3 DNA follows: TGTGCCAGCAGCTGGGTAGGGGCGAGGCAGCCCCAGCATTTT. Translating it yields CASSWVGARQPQHF.

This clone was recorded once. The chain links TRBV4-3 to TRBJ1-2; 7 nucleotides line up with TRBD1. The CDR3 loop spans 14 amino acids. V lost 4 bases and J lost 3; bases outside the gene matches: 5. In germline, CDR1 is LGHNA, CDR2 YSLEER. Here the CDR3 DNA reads TGCGCCAGCAGCCCTAGTACAGGGGACTATGGCTACACCTTC. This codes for CASSPSTGDYGYTF.

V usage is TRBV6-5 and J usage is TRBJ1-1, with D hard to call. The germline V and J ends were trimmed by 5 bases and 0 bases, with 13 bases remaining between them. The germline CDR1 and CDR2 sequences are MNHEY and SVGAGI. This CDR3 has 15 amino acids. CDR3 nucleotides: TGTGCCAGCAGTAGCATCTCGACTGTGAACACTGAAGCTTTCTTT. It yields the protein CASSSISTVNTEAFF.

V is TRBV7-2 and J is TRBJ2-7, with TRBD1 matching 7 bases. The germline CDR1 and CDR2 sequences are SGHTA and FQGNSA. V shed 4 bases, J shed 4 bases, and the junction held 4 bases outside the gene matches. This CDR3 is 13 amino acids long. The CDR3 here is CASSYGTAYEQYF. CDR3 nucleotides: TGTGCCAGCAGCTACGGGACAGCTTACGAGCAGTACTTC.

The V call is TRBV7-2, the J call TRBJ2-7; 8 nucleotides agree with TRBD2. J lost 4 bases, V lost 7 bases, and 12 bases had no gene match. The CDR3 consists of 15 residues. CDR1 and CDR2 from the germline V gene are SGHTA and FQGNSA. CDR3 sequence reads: CASTLSGGGSYEQYF. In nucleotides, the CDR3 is TGTGCCAGCACCCTCTCGGGGGGGGGTAGTTACGAGCAGTACTTC.

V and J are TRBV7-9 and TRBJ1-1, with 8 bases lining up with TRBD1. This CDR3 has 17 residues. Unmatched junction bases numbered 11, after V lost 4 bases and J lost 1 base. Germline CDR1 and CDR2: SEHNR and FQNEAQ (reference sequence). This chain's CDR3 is CASSSSPGGRGNTEAFF. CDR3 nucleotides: TGTGCCAGCAGCTCATCTCCAGGGGGCAGGGGGAACACTGAAGCTTTCTTT.

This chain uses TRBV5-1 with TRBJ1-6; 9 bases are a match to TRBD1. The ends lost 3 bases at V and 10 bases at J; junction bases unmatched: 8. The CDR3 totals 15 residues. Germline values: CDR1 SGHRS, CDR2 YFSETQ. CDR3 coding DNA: TGCGCCAGCAGCTGGGGCGGGACAGGGCTCTCACCCCTCCACTTT. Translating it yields CASSWGGTGLSPLHF.

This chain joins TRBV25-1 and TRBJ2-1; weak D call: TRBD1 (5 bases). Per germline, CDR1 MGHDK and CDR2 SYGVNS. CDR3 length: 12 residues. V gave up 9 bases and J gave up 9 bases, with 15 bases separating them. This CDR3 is CARPRTRVEQFF. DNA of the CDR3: TGTGCCAGGCCTCGAACCAGGGTTGAGCAGTTCTTC.

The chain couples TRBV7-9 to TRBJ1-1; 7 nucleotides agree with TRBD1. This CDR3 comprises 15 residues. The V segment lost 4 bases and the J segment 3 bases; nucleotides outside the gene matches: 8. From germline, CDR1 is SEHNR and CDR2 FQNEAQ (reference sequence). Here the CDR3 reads CASSYRQGGDTEAFF. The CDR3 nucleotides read TGTGCCAGCAGCTACCGACAGGGTGGGGACACTGAAGCTTTCTTT.

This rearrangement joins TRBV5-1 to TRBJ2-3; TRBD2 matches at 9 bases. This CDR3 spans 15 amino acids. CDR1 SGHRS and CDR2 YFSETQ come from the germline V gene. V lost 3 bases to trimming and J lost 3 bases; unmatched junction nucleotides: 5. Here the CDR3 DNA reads TGCGCCAGCAGCTGGGGGACTAGCAAGACAGATACGCAGTATTTT. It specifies CASSWGTSKTDTQYF.

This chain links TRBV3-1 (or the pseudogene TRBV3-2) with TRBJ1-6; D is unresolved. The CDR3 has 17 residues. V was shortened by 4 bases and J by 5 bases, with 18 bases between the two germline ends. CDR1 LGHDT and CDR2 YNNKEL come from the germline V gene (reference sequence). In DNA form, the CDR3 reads TGTGCCAGCAGCCTTTTTCCCGAAGGTGGAGATAATTCACCCCTCCACTTT. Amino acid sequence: CASSLFPEGGDNSPLHF.

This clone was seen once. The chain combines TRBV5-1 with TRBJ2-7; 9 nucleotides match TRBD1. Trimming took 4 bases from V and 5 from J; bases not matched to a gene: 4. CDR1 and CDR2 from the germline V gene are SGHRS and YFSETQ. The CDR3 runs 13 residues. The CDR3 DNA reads TGCGCCAGCAGCGCGGGACAGGGCCACGAGCAGTACTTC. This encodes CASSAGQGHEQYF. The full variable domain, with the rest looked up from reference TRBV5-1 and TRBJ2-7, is KAGVTQTPRYLIKTRGQQVTLSCSPISGHRSVSWYQQTPGQGLQFLFEYFSETQRNKGNFPGRFSGRQFSNSRSEMNVSTLELGDSALYLCASSAGQGHEQYFGPGTRLTVT.

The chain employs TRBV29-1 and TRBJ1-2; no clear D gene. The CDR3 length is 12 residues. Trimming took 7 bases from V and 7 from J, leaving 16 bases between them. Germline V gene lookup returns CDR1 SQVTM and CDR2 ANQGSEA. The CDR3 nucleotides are TGCAGCGGGTTCACCGGGGAGGGTGGCTACACCTTC. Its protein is CSGFTGEGGYTF.

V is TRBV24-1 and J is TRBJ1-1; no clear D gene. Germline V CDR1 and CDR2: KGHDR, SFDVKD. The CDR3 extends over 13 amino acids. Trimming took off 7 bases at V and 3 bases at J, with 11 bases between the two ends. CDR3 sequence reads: CATREDSYTEAFF. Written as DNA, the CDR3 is TGTGCCACCAGGGAGGACTCCTACACTGAAGCTTTCTTT.

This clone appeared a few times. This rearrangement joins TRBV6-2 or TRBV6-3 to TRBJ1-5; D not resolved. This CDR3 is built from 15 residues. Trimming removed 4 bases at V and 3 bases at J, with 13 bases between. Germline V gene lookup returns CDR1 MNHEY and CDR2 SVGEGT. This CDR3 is CASSWSVYDNQPQHF. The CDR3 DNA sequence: TGTGCCAGCAGTTGGTCAGTTTATGACAATCAGCCCCAGCATTTT.

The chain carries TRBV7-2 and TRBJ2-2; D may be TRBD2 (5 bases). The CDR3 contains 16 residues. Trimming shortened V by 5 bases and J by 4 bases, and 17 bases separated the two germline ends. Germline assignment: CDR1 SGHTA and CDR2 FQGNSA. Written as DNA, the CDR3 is TGTGCCAGCAGCCTCCAACTAGGAGTGGGCACCGGGGAGCTGTTTTTT. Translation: CASSLQLGVGTGELFF.

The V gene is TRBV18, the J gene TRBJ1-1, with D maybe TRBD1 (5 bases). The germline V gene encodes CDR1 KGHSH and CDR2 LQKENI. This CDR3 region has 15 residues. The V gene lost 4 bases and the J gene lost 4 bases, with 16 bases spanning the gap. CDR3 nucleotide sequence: TGTGCCAGCTCACGCCTACAGGATTTGGGCACTGAAGCTTTCTTT. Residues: CASSRLQDLGTEAFF. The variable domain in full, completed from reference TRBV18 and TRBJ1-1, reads NAGVMQNPRHLVRRRGQEARLRCSPMKGHSHVYWYRQLPEEGLKFMVYLQKENIIDESGMPKERFSAEFPKEGPSILRIQQVVRGDSAAYFCASSRLQDLGTEAFFGQGTRLTVV.

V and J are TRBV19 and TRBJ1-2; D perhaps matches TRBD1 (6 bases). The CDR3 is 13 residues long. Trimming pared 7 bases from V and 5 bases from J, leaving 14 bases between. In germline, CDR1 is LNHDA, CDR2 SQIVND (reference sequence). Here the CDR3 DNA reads TGTGCCAGTACCTCACAGGGAGTTTATGGCTACACCTTC. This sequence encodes CASTSQGVYGYTF.

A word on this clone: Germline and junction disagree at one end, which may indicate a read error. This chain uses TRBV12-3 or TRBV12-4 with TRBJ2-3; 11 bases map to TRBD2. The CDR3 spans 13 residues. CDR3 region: CASSLAGGNTQYF. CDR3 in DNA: TGTGCCAGCAGCTTAGCGGGGGGGAATACGCAGTATTTT.

The CDR3 loop is CASSLWVAGGYNEQFF. The CDR3 coding sequence is TGTGCCAGCAGTTTATGGGTAGCGGGGGGATACAATGAGCAGTTCTTC. The rearrangement uses TRBV7-2 and TRBJ2-1, with 10 bases fitting TRBD2. Germline V gives CDR1 SGHTA, CDR2 FQGNSA. This CDR3 is 16 amino acids long. V lost 6 bases to trimming and J lost 4 bases; unmatched junction nucleotides: 9.

The CDR3 reads CASSLQGSGQPQHF. CDR3 coding DNA: TGTGCCAGCAGCTTACAGGGGTCGGGTCAGCCCCAGCATTTT. This chain uses TRBV7-8 with TRBJ1-5, with D perhaps matching TRBD1 (6 bases). Trimming left V 2 bases short and J 6 bases short, with 11 bases between. This CDR3 region has 14 residues. From germline, CDR1 is SGHVS and CDR2 FQNEAQ.

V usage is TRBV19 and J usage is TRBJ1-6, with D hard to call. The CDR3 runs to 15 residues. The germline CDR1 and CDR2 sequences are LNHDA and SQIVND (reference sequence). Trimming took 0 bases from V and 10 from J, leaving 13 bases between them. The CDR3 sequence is CASSIDNSGDSPLHF. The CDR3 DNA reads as TGTGCCAGTAGTATAGACAACAGCGGAGACTCACCCCTCCACTTT.

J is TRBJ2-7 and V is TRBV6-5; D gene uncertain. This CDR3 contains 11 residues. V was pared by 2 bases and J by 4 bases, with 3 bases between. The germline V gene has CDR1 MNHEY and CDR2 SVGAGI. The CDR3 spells CASSYRYEQYF. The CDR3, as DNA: TGTGCCAGCAGTTACCGTTACGAGCAGTACTTC.

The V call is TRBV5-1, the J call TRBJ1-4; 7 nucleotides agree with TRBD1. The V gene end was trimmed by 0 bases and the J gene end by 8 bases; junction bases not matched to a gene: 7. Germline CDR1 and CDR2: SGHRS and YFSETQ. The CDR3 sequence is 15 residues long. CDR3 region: CASSLEAGGREKLFF. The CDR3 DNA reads TGCGCCAGCAGCTTGGAAGCAGGGGGGAGGGAAAAACTGTTTTTT. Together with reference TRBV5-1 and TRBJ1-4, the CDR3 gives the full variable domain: KAGVTQTPRYLIKTRGQQVTLSCSPISGHRSVSWYQQTPGQGLQFLFEYFSETQRNKGNFPGRFSGRQFSNSRSEMNVSTLELGDSALYLCASSLEAGGREKLFFGSGTQLSVL.

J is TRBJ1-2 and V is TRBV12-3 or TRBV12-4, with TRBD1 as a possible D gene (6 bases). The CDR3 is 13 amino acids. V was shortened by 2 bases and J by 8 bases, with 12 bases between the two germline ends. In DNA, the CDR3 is TGTGCCAGCAGTTTAACGACAGGAGGAGGCTACACCTTC. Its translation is CASSLTTGGGYTF.